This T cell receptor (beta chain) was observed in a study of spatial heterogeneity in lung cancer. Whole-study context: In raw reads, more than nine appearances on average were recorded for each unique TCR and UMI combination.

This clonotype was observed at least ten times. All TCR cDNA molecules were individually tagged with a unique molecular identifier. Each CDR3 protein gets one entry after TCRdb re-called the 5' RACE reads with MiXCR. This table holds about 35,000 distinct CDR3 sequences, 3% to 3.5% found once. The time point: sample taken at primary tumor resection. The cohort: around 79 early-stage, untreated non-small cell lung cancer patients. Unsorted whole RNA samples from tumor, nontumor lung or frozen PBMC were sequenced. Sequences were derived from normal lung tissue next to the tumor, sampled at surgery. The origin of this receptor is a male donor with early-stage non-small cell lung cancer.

The CDR3 loop reads CASSYSGGGSYGYTF. CDR3 sequence (DNA): TGTGCCAGCAGTTACTCCGGGGGCGGGTCCTATGGCTACACCTTC. The chain recombines TRBV6-5 with TRBJ1-2; weak D call: TRBD1 (6 bases). CDR1 is MNHEY, CDR2 SVGAGI, per germline. The V end was cut by 0 bases, the J end by 4 bases, with 12 bases between. The CDR3 sequence is 15 residues long.